This is a list of T cell receptor beta chains from one sample in a study of OX40 agonist ivuxolimab in advanced cancers. The data were produced by immunoSEQ multiplex PCR, yet TCRdb's version contains in-frame clones alone and is incomplete. The sample consists of around 90,000 clones, around 90% of them appearing once. Sample: CD4+ or CD8+ T cells sorted from blood, taken in a trial of the OX40 agonist ivuxolimab. The receptors derive from an adult with an advanced solid tumor such as melanoma, head and neck, liver or kidney cancer. CDR3s include the opening cysteine and the closing phenylalanine or tryptophan. The D gene is left open where the match is weak. The size of a clone is reported for some rows only, either as once, few or many, or as a class for expanded clones.

J: TRBJ2-3; D: TRBD2; V: TRBV30; size: .; CDR3: CAWSVLAGGRADTQYF
J: TRBJ2-2; D: .; V: TRBV27; size: .; CDR3: CASGPANTGELFF
J: TRBJ2-3; D: TRBD2; V: TRBV10-2; size: .; CDR3: CASSYSLGTSGVTDTQYF
J: TRBJ1-3; D: .; V: TRBV5-6; size: few; CDR3: CASSPRRNTIYF
J: TRBJ1-5; D: .; V: TRBV7-9; size: .; CDR3: CASSSGDQPQHF
J: TRBJ2-7; D: .; V: TRBV7-6; size: .; CDR3: CASSHSGGYTDEQYF
J: TRBJ1-4; D: TRBD1; V: TRBV5-1; size: few; CDR3: CASSLAGTDNEKLFF
J: TRBJ2-7; D: TRBD2; V: TRBV7-3; size: .; CDR3: CASSPGTSGRAPYPKQYF
J: TRBJ2-4; D: TRBD1; V: TRBV14; size: .; CDR3: CASSRTGENIQYF
J: TRBJ2-5; D: TRBD2; V: TRBV5-4; size: .; CDR3: CASSFGVLAGQKETQYF
J: TRBJ2-6; D: .; V: TRBV7-3; size: .; CDR3: CASSLLSVAGPAGANVLTF
J: TRBJ2-7; D: .; V: TRBV28; size: .; CDR3: CASSFGQNSYEQYF
J: TRBJ2-2; D: TRBD2; V: TRBV13; size: .; CDR3: CASSSYRLARNTGELFF
J: TRBJ1-1; D: .; V: TRBV4-1; size: .; CDR3: CASNARQGYTEAFF
J: TRBJ2-7; D: .; V: TRBV7-3; size: .; CDR3: CASSPGALYEQYF
J: TRBJ2-3; D: .; V: TRBV19; size: once; CDR3: CASSMNSLSGADTQYF
J: TRBJ2-5; D: TRBD2; V: TRBV28; size: .; CDR3: CASSLRLAGILETQYF
J: TRBJ1-2; D: .; V: TRBV6-1; size: .; CDR3: CASSESWGYTF
J: TRBJ2-5; D: .; V: TRBV5-8; size: .; CDR3: CASSLAGEGVEETQYF
J: TRBJ2-3; D: TRBD1; V: TRBV7-3; size: .; CDR3: CASSPTGQGTDTQYF
J: TRBJ2-2; D: .; V: TRBV7-8; size: .; CDR3: CASSLEVAATYTGELFF
J: TRBJ2-3; D: TRBD1; V: TRBV7-2; size: .; CDR3: CASSLAWWATGFADTQYF
J: TRBJ2-7; D: TRBD2; V: TRBV29-1; size: .; CDR3: CSVEVFIGLADEPVYEQYF
J: TRBJ2-4; D: .; V: TRBV5-6; size: .; CDR3: CASSRPGDSRENIQYF
J: TRBJ2-7; D: TRBD2; V: TRBV6-6; size: .; CDR3: CASRTSGRGYEQYF
J: TRBJ2-7; D: .; V: TRBV14; size: .; CDR3: CASSQGSGAGYEQYF
J: TRBJ1-1; D: .; V: TRBV19; size: .; CDR3: CASNRRQNTEAFF
J: TRBJ2-1; D: TRBD2; V: TRBV6-1; size: .; CDR3: CASSGTSGVDNEQFF
J: TRBJ2-1; D: .; V: TRBV6-5; size: .; CDR3: CASRTLENEQFF
J: TRBJ1-1; D: .; V: TRBV2; size: .; CDR3: CASSTESTEAFF
J: TRBJ2-7; D: .; V: TRBV28; size: .; CDR3: CASSLPGYEQYF
J: TRBJ2-7; D: .; V: TRBV28; size: once; CDR3: CASSLLGVGQYF
J: TRBJ2-5; D: .; V: TRBV5-1; size: .; CDR3: CASSSGEVETQYF
J: TRBJ1-1; D: .; V: TRBV7-2; size: .; CDR3: CASSLGGSFMNTEAFF
J: TRBJ2-7; D: TRBD2; V: TRBV19; size: .; CDR3: CASSPDGRTYEQYF
J: .; D: TRBD1; V: TRBV7-8; size: once; CDR3: CASSATIRQGWDYEQYF
J: TRBJ2-1; D: .; V: TRBV9; size: .; CDR3: CASSLRDPLFSNEQFF
J: TRBJ2-2; D: .; V: TRBV18; size: .; CDR3: CASSSAVNTGELFF
J: TRBJ1-1; D: TRBD1; V: TRBV6-5; size: .; CDR3: CASSYWTGGTEAFF
J: TRBJ1-3; D: TRBD1; V: TRBV11-2; size: .; CDR3: CASSFRAGGASGNTIYF
J: TRBJ2-3; D: .; V: TRBV9; size: few; CDR3: CASSVGGTDTQYF
J: TRBJ2-5; D: .; V: TRBV18; size: .; CDR3: CASLGQNQETQYF
J: TRBJ2-5; D: .; V: TRBV11-2; size: .; CDR3: CASSLHLQETQYF
J: TRBJ2-6; D: .; V: TRBV7-9; size: once; CDR3: CASSPSTGWGANVLTF
J: TRBJ2-1; D: .; V: TRBV5-4; size: .; CDR3: CASSLEYRGGYNEQFF
J: TRBJ2-1; D: TRBD2; V: TRBV9; size: .; CDR3: CASSRGGGSYNEQFF
J: TRBJ1-4; D: .; V: TRBV5-4; size: few; CDR3: CASSQLETAGEKLFF
J: TRBJ1-2; D: .; V: TRBV7-9; size: .; CDR3: CASSLGSGRPNYGYTF
J: TRBJ2-2; D: .; V: TRBV27; size: .; CDR3: CASSLSHRAPGELFF
J: TRBJ2-5; D: .; V: TRBV7-9; size: once; CDR3: CASSLQSETQYF
J: TRBJ2-3; D: .; V: TRBV5-1; size: .; CDR3: CASSAGQGSTDTQYF
J: TRBJ2-7; D: TRBD1; V: TRBV11-3; size: .; CDR3: CASSLQSGQGYEQYF
J: TRBJ2-3; D: .; V: TRBV9; size: .; CDR3: CASSPLGTALTDTQYF
J: TRBJ2-1; D: .; V: TRBV15; size: .; CDR3: CATNHNEGAYNEQFF
J: TRBJ2-1; D: TRBD2; V: TRBV11-1; size: .; CDR3: CASSLARLALGTTDNEQFF
J: TRBJ2-3; D: .; V: TRBV4-1; size: .; CDR3: CASSQDLGRTDTQYF
J: TRBJ2-3; D: TRBD1; V: TRBV6-1; size: .; CDR3: CASSVFEDRDTDTQYF
J: TRBJ2-6; D: .; V: TRBV19; size: .; CDR3: CASSPGSGANVLTF
J: TRBJ2-3; D: .; V: TRBV27; size: .; CDR3: CASSTGPDTQYF